The table lists the clone carrying this TCR beta chain with a few counts. The antigen is undetermined. This may come from a read error, since a much larger clone is one base off. The sample is drawn from a study of blood T cells in healthy people across ages. Study-wide points: It was held that the diversity estimates obtained from one million T cells were underestimates.

With a J-beta primer mix and a sample-barcoded 5' primer, a second PCR ran 7 to 11 cycles. Every sample gave at least 3 million paired-end reads containing CDR3. TCRdb used MiXCR to reprocess the 5' RACE reads, holding one entry per CDR3 protein. Found here are hundreds of thousands of distinct CDR3 sequences, less than 40% of them singletons; the top ten hold 15%. CDR1 and CDR2 (germline): SGHTA, FQGNSA. Unmatched junction bases numbered 12, after V lost 5 bases and J lost 7 bases. The CDR3 covers 15 residues. This sequence joins TRBV7-2 and TRBJ2-7, with 9 bases fitting TRBD1. The clonotype was recovered from a woman at least 80 years old in good health. Sequencing input: blood. The CDR3 protein is CASSQGTGHHNEQYF. In nucleotides, the CDR3 is TGTGCCAGCAGCCAAGGGACAGGGCACCACAATGAGCAGTACTTC. Full variable domain (outside the CDR3, taken from reference TRBV7-2 and TRBJ2-7): GAGVSQSPSNKVTEKGKDVELRCDPISGHTALYWYRQSLGQGLEFLIYFQGNSAPDKSGLPSDRFSAERTGGSVSTLTIQRTQQEDSAVYLCASSQGTGHHNEQYFGPGTRLTVT.